This T cell receptor (beta chain) came from a study of T cell repertoires in cytomegalovirus infection. Overall study: Public TCR beta signatures provided an indication of both CMV infection and a matching HLA type. Study-wide results and caveats: Cumulative public TCR beta family frequency identified CMV carriers with the relevant HLA.

This clonotype came up a few times. What it recognizes is unknown. Using its own MiXCR run on the reads, TCRdb lists one record per CDR3 protein. The profile shows hundreds of thousands of distinct CDR3 sequences, about 9.2% of them singletons. The CDR3 loop spans 11 amino acids. Germline V gene sequence: CDR1 MDHEN, CDR2 SYDVKM. V shed 8 bases and J shed 8 bases, with 12 bases lying between them. The TCR originated in a human donor in good health (CMV status not recorded). Some clones in this sample may be carry-over from other donors' samples. The rearrangement links TRBV28 to TRBJ2-5; D is possibly TRBD2 (5 bases). Sequenced sample: PBMCs. The CDR3 region is CASRTETTQYF. The DNA of the CDR3 is TGTGCCAGCCGGACTGAAACCACCCAGTACTTC. The full variable domain, in which reference TRBV28 and TRBJ2-5 provide the parts outside the CDR3, is DVKVTQSSRYLVKRTGEKVFLECVQDMDHENMFWYRQDPGLGLRLIYFSYDVKMKEKGDIPEGYSVSREKKERFSLILESASTNQTSMYLCASRTETTQYFGPGTRLLVL.